This TCR beta chain was captured by sequencing in a study of cytomegalovirus exposure and HLA in healthy donors. The PCR ran on 60 Vbeta and 13 Jbeta primers. Some clones are missing from TCRdb's copy, which holds only in-frame ones; the method was immunoSEQ multiplex PCR. The sample records 150,000 to 200,000 clones, around 78% being singletons. CDR1 MRHNA and CDR2 SNTAGT come from the germline V gene. Trimming at V came to 2 bases and at J to 2 bases, leaving 3 bases not matched to a gene. The CDR3 contains 15 residues. Material for sequencing was PBMCs. The TCR comes from a woman aged 25 to 39 in good health and CMV-seropositive. This chain links TRBV6-4 with TRBJ2-1; 7 bases fit TRBD2. Here the CDR3 reads CASSDMAGAYNEQFF. As DNA, the CDR3 is TGTGCCAGCAGTGACATGGCGGGGGCCTACAATGAGCAGTTCTTC.